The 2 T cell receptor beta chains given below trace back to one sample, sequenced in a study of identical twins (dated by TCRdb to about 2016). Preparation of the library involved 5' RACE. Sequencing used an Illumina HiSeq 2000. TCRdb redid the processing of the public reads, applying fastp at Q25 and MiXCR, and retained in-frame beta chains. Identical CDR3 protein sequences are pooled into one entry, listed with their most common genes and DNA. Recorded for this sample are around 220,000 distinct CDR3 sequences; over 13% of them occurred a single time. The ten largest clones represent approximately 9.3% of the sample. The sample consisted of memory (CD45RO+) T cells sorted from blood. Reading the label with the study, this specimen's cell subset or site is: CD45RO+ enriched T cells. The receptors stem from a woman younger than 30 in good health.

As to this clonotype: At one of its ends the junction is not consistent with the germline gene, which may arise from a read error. The CDR3 DNA follows: TGCAGTGCTAGAGTGGGACTAGCGGGGGGGCCTGTCTCCCACAATGAGCAGTTCTTC. Amino acids: CSARVGLAGGPVSHNEQFF. The J gene is TRBJ2-1, the V gene TRBV20-1; TRBD2 agrees at 16 bases. The germline CDR1 and CDR2 sequences are DFQATT and SNEGSKA (reference sequence). The CDR3 spans 19 residues.

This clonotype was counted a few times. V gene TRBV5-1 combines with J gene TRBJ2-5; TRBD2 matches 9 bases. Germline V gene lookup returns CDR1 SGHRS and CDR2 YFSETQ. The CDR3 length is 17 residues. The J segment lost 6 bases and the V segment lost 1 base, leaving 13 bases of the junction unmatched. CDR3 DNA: TGCGCCAGCAGCTTGTATAGCGGGAGTGGGTCGGGGAAGACCCAGTACTTC. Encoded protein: CASSLYSGSGSGKTQYF.